Below are 27 T cell receptor beta chains sequenced from a single sample in a study of cytomegalovirus exposure and HLA in healthy donors. Amplification used 60 Vbeta primers and 13 Jbeta primers. Assay used: immunoSEQ multiplex PCR; TCRdb lists only in-frame clones, some missing. The sample lists about 150,000 clones; roughly 80% were seen once. Material for sequencing was PBMCs. The receptors shown here come from a woman aged 45-59 years in good health and CMV-seropositive.

The gene calls are TRBV11-2 and TRBJ1-2; TRBD1 matches at 9 bases. The germline V gene encodes CDR1 SGHAT and CDR2 FQNNGV. This CDR3 is 18 amino acids long. V trimming: 4 bases; J trimming: 5 bases; junction bases outside the gene matches: 17. CDR3 loop: CASSSFVGQGENSYGYTF. The CDR3 DNA follows: TGTGCCAGCAGCTCGTTTGTGGGACAGGGAGAAAATTCATATGGCTACACCTTC.

The chain combines TRBV2 with TRBJ1-2; D is possibly TRBD1 (6 bases). V was trimmed by 8 bases and J by 4 bases, leaving 14 bases between them. Per germline, CDR1 SNHLY and CDR2 FYNNEI. The CDR3 contains 13 residues. As DNA, the CDR3 is TGTGCCAGCCCCCAGGACAGAACCTATGGCTACACCTTC. The encoded protein is CASPQDRTYGYTF.

The chain employs TRBV10-2 and TRBJ2-3, with 7 nucleotides matching TRBD2. The J segment lost 5 bases and the V segment lost 4 bases, leaving 6 bases of the junction unmatched. The CDR3 runs 14 residues. Germline V gene sequence: CDR1 WSHSY, CDR2 SAAADI. In DNA, the CDR3 is TGCGCCAGCAGTGGACTAGCCAATGGAGATACGCAGTATTTT. This encodes CASSGLANGDTQYF.

The CDR3 DNA reads as TGCGCCAGCAGCTTTCGACAGGGGAGCGGCTATGGCTACACCTTC. Protein product: CASSFRQGSGYGYTF. The J gene is TRBJ1-2, the V gene TRBV5-1, with 8 bases that match TRBD1. There are 15 residues in the CDR3. Germline V gene data show CDR1 as SGHRS and CDR2 as YFSETQ. J lost 4 bases, V lost 2 bases, and 7 bases had no gene match.

This clone was picked up one time. The rearrangement joins TRBV7-6 to TRBJ1-1, with a tentative D call TRBD1 (6 bases). CDR3 length: 15 amino acids. Germline CDR1 and CDR2: SGHVS and FNYEAQ. Deletions cut 2 bases from V and 6 bases from J, with 16 bases between. CDR3 sequence reads: CASSLSSGGGPEAFF. The CDR3 DNA is TGTGCCAGCAGCTTATCCAGCGGGGGGGGCCCTGAAGCTTTCTTT.

CDR3 in DNA: TGTGCCAGCAGTGACCCGGGAGGAAAGCCTGAAGCTTTCTTT. It encodes CASSDPGGKPEAFF. The J gene is TRBJ1-1, the V gene TRBV2; D is ambiguous. Trimming stripped 3 bases from V and 6 bases from J, with 14 bases between. The CDR3 has 14 residues. The germline gives CDR1 SNHLY, CDR2 FYNNEI.

The chain has TRBV11-2 and TRBJ2-1; the match to TRBD2 covers 7 bases. The V and J ends lost 7 bases and 4 bases, in that order; junction bases with no gene match: 4. The CDR3 contains 13 residues. Germline CDR1 SGHAT, CDR2 FQNNGV. CDR3 sequence (DNA): TGTGCCAGCATAGTAGCGGGTTACAATGAGCAGTTCTTC. It translates to CASIVAGYNEQFF. Complete variable domain (other parts from reference TRBV11-2 and TRBJ2-1): EAGVAQSPRYKIIEKRQSVAFWCNPISGHATLYWYQQILGQGPKLLIQFQNNGVVDDSQLPKDRFSAERLKGVDSTLKIQPAKLEDSAVYLCASIVAGYNEQFFGPGTRLTVL.

The CDR3 nucleotides read TGTGCCAGCAGTGGGGCGGGGGCTTTAGGAACTAATGAAAAACTGTTTTTT. Residues: CASSGAGALGTNEKLFF. The chain is built from TRBV6-1 and TRBJ1-4; tentatively, D is TRBD1 (6 bases). Germline V gives CDR1 MNHNS, CDR2 SASEGT. Between the trimmed V and J ends, which lost 4 bases and 1 base, there was a span of 16 bases. CDR3 length: 17 amino acids.

The chain recombines TRBV18 with TRBJ1-1, with 8 bases fitting TRBD1. The CDR3 consists of 16 residues. J lost 5 bases, V lost 3 bases, and 11 bases had no gene match. Looked up from germline, CDR1 is KGHSH and CDR2 is LQKENI. In nucleotides, the CDR3 is TGTGCCAGCTCACCGACAGGACAGGGAGCGAGGACTGAAGCTTTCTTT. It translates to CASSPTGQGARTEAFF.

This chain uses TRBV27 with TRBJ1-5; 7 bases fit TRBD1. The trim removed 3 bases at V and 10 bases at J, leaving 6 bases unmatched. CDR1 MNHEY and CDR2 SMNVEV come from the germline V gene (reference sequence). This CDR3 region has 13 residues. DNA for the CDR3: TGTGCCAGCAGTTTCCGTAACAGGGGTCCCCAGCATTTT. Its protein is CASSFRNRGPQHF.

This sequence joins TRBV15 and TRBJ1-1; unclear D gene. Trimming cost V 7 bases and J 3 bases, with 12 bases left between them. The germline gives CDR1 LNHNV, CDR2 YYDKDF (reference sequence). There are 13 residues in the CDR3. This CDR3 reads CATKFGWDTEAFF. The DNA of the CDR3 is TGTGCCACCAAGTTCGGGTGGGACACTGAAGCTTTCTTT.

In its sample, this clone was seen a few times. The gene calls are TRBV5-6 and TRBJ1-4; TRBD1 aligns across 9 bases. The V and J ends lost 4 bases and 6 bases, in that order; junction bases with no gene match: 4. The CDR3 totals 14 residues. CDR1 is SGHDT and CDR2 is YYEEEE in the germline V gene. CDR3 residues: CASSPRTGDEKLFF. In DNA, the CDR3 is TGTGCCAGCAGCCCCCGGACAGGGGATGAAAAACTGTTTTTT. Complete variable domain (other parts from reference TRBV5-6 and TRBJ1-4): DAGVTQSPTHLIKTRGQQVTLRCSPKSGHDTVSWYQQALGQGPQFIFQYYEEEERQRGNFPDRFSGHQFPNYSSELNVNALLLGDSALYLCASSPRTGDEKLFFGSGTQLSVL.

This chain joins TRBV2 and TRBJ1-3; D gene ambiguous. Trimming pared 1 base from V and 2 bases from J, leaving 9 bases between. The CDR3 contains 15 residues. Germline V lookup: CDR1 SNHLY, CDR2 FYNNEI. The CDR3 nucleotides read TGTGCCAGCAGTGAAGACTCCGTGCCTGGAAACACCATATATTTT. This encodes CASSEDSVPGNTIYF. Full variable domain (remainder filled in from reference TRBV2 and TRBJ1-3): EPEVTQTPSHQVTQMGQEVILRCVPISNHLYFYWYRQILGQKVEFLVSFYNNEISEKSEIFDDQFSVERPDGSNFTLKIRSTKLEDSAMYFCASSEDSVPGNTIYFGEGSWLTVV.

This clone appeared once. The gene calls are TRBV9 and TRBJ2-7; 10 bases agree with TRBD2. This CDR3 contains 12 residues. The germline CDR1 and CDR2 sequences are SGDLS and YYNGEE. The V and J ends lost 8 bases and 5 bases, in that order; junction bases with no gene match: 4. The CDR3 here is CASKAGGDEQYF. Here the CDR3 DNA reads TGTGCCAGTAAAGCGGGGGGGGACGAGCAGTACTTC.

This clone was seen only a few times. The DNA of the CDR3 is TGCGCCAGCAGCGTGGCAGGGGGATACAATCAGCCCCAGCATTTT. It is translated as CASSVAGGYNQPQHF. The chain couples TRBV5-1 to TRBJ1-5; 7 nucleotides agree with TRBD1. Germline V gene lookup returns CDR1 SGHRS and CDR2 YFSETQ. The CDR3 extends over 15 amino acids. V shed 4 bases and J 3 bases; nucleotides not matched to a gene: 7.

This chain connects TRBV6-1 to TRBJ1-2; 7 nucleotides match TRBD1. Losses at the gene ends were 5 bases for V and 4 bases for J; bases not matched to a gene: 7. Germline V gives CDR1 MNHNS, CDR2 SASEGT. The length of the CDR3 is 14 residues. The CDR3 spells CASSLGQEAYGYTF. The CDR3 DNA follows: TGTGCCAGCAGTCTCGGACAGGAGGCCTATGGCTACACCTTC.

This clone was counted a few times. V gene TRBV6-1 combines with J gene TRBJ2-1; TRBD1 is a possible D gene (6 bases). The ends were cut back, 2 bases at V and 1 base at J, with 9 bases in the middle. Per germline, CDR1 MNHNS and CDR2 SASEGT. The CDR3 has 15 residues. The CDR3 loop is CASSEQGGSYNEQFF. Written as DNA, the CDR3 is TGTGCCAGCAGTGAACAAGGGGGATCCTACAATGAGCAGTTCTTC.

The CDR3 protein is CASSWTSGEDTQYF. The CDR3 nucleotides are TGTGCCAGCAGTTGGACTAGCGGGGAAGATACGCAGTATTTT. The V call is TRBV7-9, the J call TRBJ2-3; 12 bases match TRBD2. Trimming cost V 6 bases and J 5 bases; bases outside gene matches: 3. Germline V CDR1 and CDR2: SEHNR, FQNEAQ (reference sequence). The CDR3 loop spans 14 amino acids.

The sample holds one count of this clone. The rearrangement links TRBV7-8 to TRBJ1-5, with 9 bases aligning to TRBD1. This CDR3 contains 16 residues. Per germline, CDR1 SGHVS and CDR2 FQNEAQ. The V segment lost 4 bases and the J segment 6 bases; nucleotides outside the gene matches: 10. CDR3 DNA sequence: TGTGCCAGCAGCTGGGGACAGGGAATGGCTAGTCAGCCCCAGCATTTT. It encodes CASSWGQGMASQPQHF. The whole variable domain, filled in from reference TRBV7-8 and TRBJ1-5, reads GAGVSQSPRYKVAKRGQDVALRCDPISGHVSLFWYQQALGQGPEFLTYFQNEAQLDKSGLPSDRFFAERPEGSVSTLKIQRTQQEDSAVYLCASSWGQGMASQPQHFGDGTRLSIL.

The chain joins TRBV19 to TRBJ1-4, with D possibly being TRBD1 (5 bases). The CDR3 contains 14 residues. The V end lost 6 bases, the J end lost 6 bases, and 14 bases lay between the germline ends. Germline lookup yields CDR1 LNHDA and CDR2 SQIVND (reference sequence). CDR3 nucleotides: TGTGCCAGTAGCCCGACAGTGAGTCATGAAAAACTGTTTTTT. Translation gives CASSPTVSHEKLFF.

This clone was seen only a few times. This chain links TRBV10-3 with TRBJ2-5, with D tentatively TRBD2 (6 bases). Trimming took 7 bases from V and 3 from J, leaving 15 bases between them. The CDR3 contains 14 residues. The V gene's germline CDR1 is ENHRY and CDR2 SYGVKD. The DNA for the CDR3 is TGTGCCATCAACGACCCGGGGAGGAAAGAGACCCAGTACTTC. This gives the protein CAINDPGRKETQYF.

V gene TRBV5-4 combines with J gene TRBJ1-1; 12 bases fit TRBD1. From germline, CDR1 is SGHNT and CDR2 YYREEE (reference sequence). V gave up 4 bases and J gave up 2 bases; unmatched junction bases: 6. The CDR3 is 16 residues long. CDR3 loop: CASSLPGQGANTEAFF. The CDR3 nucleotides are TGTGCCAGCAGCCTCCCGGGACAGGGGGCTAACACTGAAGCTTTCTTT.

The table lists this clone with a few counts. The chain uses TRBV9 and TRBJ1-3; maybe TRBD1 (5 bases). Germline V gene sequence: CDR1 SGDLS, CDR2 YYNGEE. The CDR3 has 15 residues. Trimming pared 2 bases from V and 6 bases from J, leaving 15 bases between. CDR3 in amino acids: CASSVQDSLENTIYF. The CDR3 nucleotides read TGTGCCAGCAGCGTCCAAGACAGTTTAGAAAACACCATATATTTT. The variable domain in full, completed from reference TRBV9 and TRBJ1-3, reads DSGVTQTPKHLITATGQRVTLRCSPRSGDLSVYWYQQSLDQGLQFLIQYYNGEERAKGNILERFSAQQFPDLHSELNLSSLELGDSALYFCASSVQDSLENTIYFGEGSWLTVV.

In this sample, this clone turned up a few times. The rearrangement uses TRBV7-8 and TRBJ2-1, with D perhaps TRBD1 (6 bases). The CDR3 is 15 amino acids. V dropped 4 bases and J dropped 2 bases, with 12 bases sitting between them. Germline V lookup: CDR1 SGHVS, CDR2 FQNEAQ. The chain's CDR3 is CASSSPRGAYNEQFF. CDR3 bases: TGTGCCAGCAGCTCGCCCAGGGGCGCCTACAATGAGCAGTTCTTC. The full variable domain, its missing parts supplied by reference TRBV7-8 and TRBJ2-1, is GAGVSQSPRYKVAKRGQDVALRCDPISGHVSLFWYQQALGQGPEFLTYFQNEAQLDKSGLPSDRFFAERPEGSVSTLKIQRTQQEDSAVYLCASSSPRGAYNEQFFGPGTRLTVL.

This chain uses TRBV2 with TRBJ2-7, with 7 bases fitting TRBD1. Unmatched junction bases numbered 6, after V lost 4 bases and J lost 0 bases. Germline-derived CDR1 and CDR2 are SNHLY and FYNNEI. The CDR3 consists of 15 residues. CDR3 amino acids: CASSAGRGSSYEQYF. The CDR3 bases are TGTGCCAGCAGTGCCGGCAGGGGGAGCTCCTACGAGCAGTACTTC. The full variable domain, rest sourced from reference TRBV2 and TRBJ2-7, is EPEVTQTPSHQVTQMGQEVILRCVPISNHLYFYWYRQILGQKVEFLVSFYNNEISEKSEIFDDQFSVERPDGSNFTLKIRSTKLEDSAMYFCASSAGRGSSYEQYFGPGTRLTVT.

The chain couples TRBV7-8 to TRBJ2-7; 9 nucleotides align to TRBD1. The CDR3 extends over 15 amino acids. Germline values: CDR1 SGHVS, CDR2 FQNEAQ. The V gene end was trimmed by 5 bases and the J gene end by 3 bases; junction bases not matched to a gene: 8. CDR3 in DNA: TGTGCCAGCAGCGCTGACAGGGGGTTGATCTACGAGCAGTACTTC. Translating gives CASSADRGLIYEQYF.

This clone was detected a few times. The chain recombines TRBV5-1 with TRBJ2-7; 10 positions match TRBD1. The CDR3 is 16 amino acids. The germline gives CDR1 SGHRS, CDR2 YFSETQ. With 2 bases clipped from V and 3 bases from J, the junction kept 8 bases outside the gene matches. The CDR3 DNA reads as TGCGCCAGCAGCTTCCGGGACAGGGGAGGGAACTACGAGCAGTACTTC. Its translation: CASSFRDRGGNYEQYF.